This TCR beta chain was obtained from a study of CD8 T cells in Susac syndrome. Trimming took 5 bases from V and 8 from J; bases not matched to a gene: 8. This CDR3 spans 13 amino acids. Germline V CDR1 and CDR2: SEHNR, FQNEAQ (reference sequence). RNA, at roughly 0.45 to 1 ug, was reverse transcribed with random hexamers. Amplification of TCR beta CDR3 by immunoSEQ multiplex PCR spanned 54 Vbeta and 13 Jbeta. In TCRdb, the immunoSEQ multiplex PCR reads were re-called with MiXCR into one record per CDR3 protein. The sample has about 200,000 distinct CDR3 sequences, 85% to 95% seen once. Sequencing of TCR beta was undertaken in CD8+ and CD4+ T cells derived from blood. The controls, all healthy donors, were matched for age and sex. TEMRA cells underwent FACS enrichment and CD8+ and CD4+ T cells underwent negative isolation.

The clonotype comes from a human donor in good health. Sequencing was done on a sample of CD4+ T cells from PBMCs. The chain uses TRBV7-9 and TRBJ1-2, with 7 nucleotides matching TRBD1. CDR3 nucleotide sequence: TGTGCCAGCAGCGTCGACAGGGATCGCGGCTACACCTTC. Protein product: CASSVDRDRGYTF.